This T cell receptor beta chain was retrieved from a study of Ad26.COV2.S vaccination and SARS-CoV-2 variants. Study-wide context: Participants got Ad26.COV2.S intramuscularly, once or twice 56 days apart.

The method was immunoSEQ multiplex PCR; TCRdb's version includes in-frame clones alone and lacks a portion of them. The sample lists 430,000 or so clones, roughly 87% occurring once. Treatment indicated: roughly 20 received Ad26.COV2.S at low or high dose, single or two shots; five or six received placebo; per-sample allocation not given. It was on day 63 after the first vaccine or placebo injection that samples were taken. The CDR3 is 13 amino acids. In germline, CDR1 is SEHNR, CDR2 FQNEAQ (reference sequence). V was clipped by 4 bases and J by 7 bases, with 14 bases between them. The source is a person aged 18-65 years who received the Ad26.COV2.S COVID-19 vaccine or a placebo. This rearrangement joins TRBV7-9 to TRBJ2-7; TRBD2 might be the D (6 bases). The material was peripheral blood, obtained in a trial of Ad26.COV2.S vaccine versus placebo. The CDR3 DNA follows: TGTGCCAGCAGCTCCAATCTAGCGCGGGAGCAGTACTTC. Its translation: CASSSNLAREQYF.